This T cell receptor (beta chain) is from a study of brain T cells in children with intractable seizures. Study-wide results and caveats: HCMV serostatus was not known, and viral specificity came from CDR3 similarity only. Pre-surgery blood may have been undersampled, hiding some clones.

Note on this clone: The antigen is undetermined.

Surgery cases with the highest brain T cell transcript signatures were chosen for sequencing. Pre-surgery treatment included at least one anti-epileptic drug. Assay: immunoSEQ multiplex PCR; the TCRdb copy retains only in-frame clones and omits some. In the table there are tens of thousands of clones, roughly 91% of which are singletons. This clonotype originated in a boy under three years old with tuberous sclerosis and intractable seizures. The sequences come from peripheral blood, collected at surgery.

The CDR3 protein is CASSLEGVSTDTQYF. For the CDR3, the DNA is TGTGCCAGCAGCTTAGAAGGAGTTAGCACAGATACGCAGTATTTT. This chain connects TRBV11-3 to TRBJ2-3, with D uncertain. Per germline, CDR1 SGHNT and CDR2 YENEEA. The CDR3 has 15 residues. With 0 bases removed from V and 0 bases from J, the gap between germline ends came to 7 bases. Complete variable domain (other parts from reference TRBV11-3 and TRBJ2-3): EAGVVQSPRYKIIEKKQPVAFWCNPISGHNTLYWYLQNLGQGPELLIRYENEEAVDDSQLPKDRFSAERLKGVDSTLKIQPAELGDSAVYLCASSLEGVSTDTQYFGPGTRLTVL.